The TCR beta chain under discussion was sequenced for a study of blood T cell repertoires in COVID-19. Study summary: Sites across the United States, Italy and Spain contributed samples from acute and convalescent COVID-19. Sample material is recorded as cDNA or gDNA derived from T cells, B-cell-depleted T cells, or PBMCs.

J gave up 4 bases and V 5 bases, and 13 bases lay outside the gene matches. The germline V gene encodes CDR1 SGHAT and CDR2 FQNNGV. This CDR3 comprises 16 residues. Repertoires were generated with immunoSEQ multiplex PCR, while TCRdb's copy carries only in-frame clones and drops some. The repertoire holds just under 350,000 clones, with around four fifths as singletons. The receptor was isolated from a man aged 25 to 45 with active or convalescent COVID-19. The chain combines TRBV11-2 with TRBJ2-5, with 7 bases that match TRBD1. Material: peripheral blood. The CDR3 reads CASSPNTQTGRETQYF. The CDR3 DNA reads as TGTGCCAGCAGCCCTAACACTCAGACAGGGAGAGAGACCCAGTACTTC.